What follows are 9 T cell receptor beta chains derived from one specimen sequenced in a study of T cells in Graves' hyperthyroidism and ophthalmopathy. Amplified TCR beta CDR3 regions derived from RNA transcripts. The study used the HTBI primer set for a first-round RT-PCR of the TCR CDR3. TCRdb re-called the multiplex PCR reads through MiXCR, storing one row per CDR3 protein. The sample lists more than 350,000 distinct CDR3 sequences, more than 12% occurring once. The sequencing sample was made of blood. These receptors were obtained from a woman aged 25-40 years with Graves' hyperthyroidism.

The CDR3 is CASIRAGAYEQYF. The CDR3 nucleotides read TGTGCCAGCATACGAGCGGGAGCCTACGAGCAGTACTTC. The chain uses TRBV28 and TRBJ2-7; 8 positions match TRBD2. In germline, CDR1 is MDHEN, CDR2 SYDVKM. Trimming took 7 bases from V and 2 from J; bases not matched to a gene: 4. The CDR3 runs 13 residues.

The table lists this clonotype with many counts. The chain uses TRBV20-1 and TRBJ2-3; 10 nucleotides match TRBD2. In germline, CDR1 is DFQATT, CDR2 SNEGSKA (reference sequence). The CDR3 consists of 17 residues. J was trimmed by 0 bases and V by 3 bases; bases with no gene match: 9. The CDR3 spells CSASDLTSGRSTDTQYF. In DNA form, the CDR3 reads TGCAGTGCTAGTGACCTGACTAGCGGGCGTAGCACAGATACGCAGTATTTT.

As to this clonotype: Sequence at one end of the junction differs from germline and may be a read error. The gene calls are TRBV3-1 and TRBJ2-1; D may be TRBD2 (8 bases). CDR3 length: 14 amino acids. Per the germline V gene, CDR1 is LGHDT and CDR2 is YNNKEL (reference sequence). The CDR3 DNA reads as TGTGCCAGCGGCCAAGGGGGCGGGAGGAATGAGCAGTTCTTC. Its protein is CASGQGGGRNEQFF.

The sample holds many counts of this clonotype. The chain links TRBV19 to TRBJ2-7; maybe TRBD1 (6 bases). V lost 1 base and J 0 bases, leaving 7 bases between the germline ends. The CDR3 covers 14 residues. The germline gives CDR1 LNHDA, CDR2 SQIVND (reference sequence). This CDR3 is CASSIGGGSYEQYF. Here the CDR3 DNA reads TGTGCCAGTAGTATAGGAGGGGGCTCCTACGAGCAGTACTTC.

The J gene is TRBJ2-3, the V gene TRBV6-1; 16 bases align to TRBD2. The junction had 9 bases not matched to a gene; V was cut back by 5 bases and J by 4 bases. Germline values: CDR1 MNHNS, CDR2 SASEGT. The CDR3 totals 18 residues. The CDR3 sequence: CASSNLGTSGREADTQYF. Written as DNA, the CDR3 is TGTGCCAGCAGTAACCTGGGGACTAGCGGGAGGGAGGCAGATACGCAGTATTTT.

The sample holds many counts of this clonotype. This chain connects TRBV20-1 to TRBJ2-5; D tentatively reads TRBD1 or TRBD2 (5 bases each). Trimming left V 3 bases short and J 1 base short, with 18 bases between. From germline, CDR1 is DFQATT and CDR2 SNEGSKA (reference sequence). The CDR3 covers 16 residues. The CDR3 coding sequence is TGCAGTGCTAGCCTCGGGGACCGCAGCGCCCAAGAGACCCAGTACTTC. This sequence encodes CSASLGDRSAQETQYF.

There are many counts of this clonotype. The gene calls are TRBV6-2 or TRBV6-3 and TRBJ2-7, with 9 bases fitting TRBD2. The CDR3 sequence is 18 residues long. From germline, CDR1 is MNHEY and CDR2 SVGEGT. J lost 5 bases, V lost 6 bases, and 20 bases had no gene match. CDR3 DNA sequence: TGTGCCAGCAGCTCCACCATATATCGGACTAGCGACTATGACGAGCAGTACTTC. It codes for CASSSTIYRTSDYDEQYF.

The chain couples TRBV20-1 to TRBJ2-2, with D unresolved. The length of the CDR3 is 11 residues. Germline CDR1 reads DFQATT; CDR2 reads SNEGSKA (reference sequence). Trimming removed 6 bases at V and 7 bases at J, with 9 bases between. In DNA, the CDR3 is TGCAGTGCCCCCCAGGTCGGGGAGCTGTTTTTT. This sequence encodes CSAPQVGELFF.

The V call is TRBV4-2, the J call TRBJ2-2; 11 positions match TRBD2. Trimming cost V 1 base and J 5 bases; bases outside gene matches: 6. In germline, CDR1 is LGHNA, CDR2 YNFKEQ. The CDR3 is made up of 17 amino acids. The CDR3 coding sequence is TGTGCCAGCAGCCAAGGGACACTAGCGGGAGTTACCGGGGAGCTGTTTTTT. Its protein product is CASSQGTLAGVTGELFF.